The rows below give T cell receptor beta chains drawn from one sample of a study of early T cells in non-severe SARS-CoV-2 infection. One entry per CDR3 protein, called by TCRdb with MiXCR from the 5' RACE reads. This table holds 55,000 to 75,000 distinct CDR3 sequences, approximately 12% found once. The specimen was whole blood. These receptors all come from an adult who was a healthcare worker with PCR-confirmed SARS-CoV-2 infection or an uninfected control (not recorded which). CDR3s include the opening cysteine and the closing phenylalanine or tryptophan. A D gene is named only where the DNA matches it firmly. Clone size is stated in some rows and not others, as once, few, many or a class when expanded.

TRBV7-2	few	-	TRBJ1-5	TGTGCCAGCAGCTTGGAAGGGCAGGCTAGCAATCAGCCCCAGCATTTT	CASSLEGQASNQPQHF
TRBV6-2/TRBV6-3	many	-	TRBJ1-2	TGTGCCAGCAGTCAGGCATCCTATGGCTACACCTTC	CASSQASYGYTF
TRBV20-1	many	TRBD1	TRBJ2-5	TGCAGTGCTAGACAGGGACAGGGGTCGGAGACCCAGTACTTC	CSARQGQGSETQYF
TRBV6-4	many	TRBD2	TRBJ2-1	TGTGCCAGCAGTTATAGCGGGGGGTCCGATGAGCAGTTCTTC	CASSYSGGSDEQFF
TRBV7-6	many	-	TRBJ2-5	TGTGCCAGCAGCCGTACTATCTGGAGGCAGGGGGGAGAGACCCAGTACTTC	CASSRTIWRQGGETQYF
TRBV20-1	-	TRBD1	TRBJ1-4	TGCAGTGCGTCCCGGACAGGGACGAACCTTTTT	CSASRTGTNLF
TRBV2	many	-	TRBJ2-7	TGTGCCACCAACACCCGGGCCAGTCCTTCTGAGCAGTACTTC	CATNTRASPSEQYF
TRBV20-1	many	-	TRBJ1-5	TGCAGTGCGGGAGGACGGTATAGCAATCAGCCCCAGCATTTT	CSAGGRYSNQPQHF
TRBV5-1	many	-	TRBJ2-7	TGCGCCAGCAGCTTAGTAGGAACCTACGAGCAGTACTTC	CASSLVGTYEQYF
TRBV13	many	-	TRBJ2-5	TGTGCCAGCAGCAGGGGGAAAGAGACCCAGTACTTC	CASSRGKETQYF
TRBV4-3	many	TRBD2	TRBJ2-5	TGCGCCAGCAGCCATTCTAGCGGCCCAGGGGAGACCCAGTACTTC	CASSHSSGPGETQYF
TRBV21-1	many	-	TRBJ2-7	TGTGCCAGCAGCCCGCAACCGGGACGATGTAACGAGCAGTACTTC	CASSPQPGRCNEQYF
TRBV29-1	-	TRBD1	TRBJ2-3	TGCAGCGTTGACCGGCTGACAGGGGGCTCTGCAGATACGCAGTATTTT	CSVDRLTGGSADTQYF
TRBV19	many	-	TRBJ2-5	TGTGCCAGTAGTACAAGGATGAACTATGAAGAGACCCAGTACTTC	CASSTRMNYEETQYF
TRBV11-2	many	TRBD2	TRBJ2-5	TGTGCCAGCAGCTTAGACCAAAGACTAGCGGGGGAGAAAGAGACCCAGTACTTC	CASSLDQRLAGEKETQYF
TRBV27	many	-	TRBJ1-2	TGTGCCAGCAGTTTTAGGGCGGGCTATGGCTACACCTTC	CASSFRAGYGYTF
TRBV5-1	many	-	TRBJ2-3	TGCGCCAGCAGCTTGGGTGGAGGGTTGACAGATACGCAGTATTTT	CASSLGGGLTDTQYF
TRBV29-1	-	-	TRBJ1-2	TGCAGCTGCTCGGCAGGGATTGTTGGCTACACCTTC	CSCSAGIVGYTF
TRBV12-3/TRBV12-4	few	-	TRBJ1-5	TGTGCCAGCAGTTCCAAAACCGGGGCCCGGAATCAGCCCCAGCATTTT	CASSSKTGARNQPQHF
TRBV29-1	many	-	TRBJ2-4	TGCAGCGTCAAAGGATTGGGCAAAAACATTCAGTACTTC	CSVKGLGKNIQYF